In its sample, the clone carrying this T cell receptor (beta chain) was seen once. What it recognizes is unknown. TCRdb's table, derived via immunoSEQ multiplex PCR, lists solely in-frame clones and lacks some. The repertoire holds about 38,000 clones, with approximately 95% as singletons. This specimen belongs to a study of cytomegalovirus exposure and HLA in healthy donors. Study outcomes and limitations: Altogether, 164 TCR beta chains were recorded as cytomegalovirus-associated. Rare sequences made up most TCRs, while some public TCRs were found in many donors.

CDR1 and CDR2 from the germline V gene are SGHKS and YYEKEE (reference sequence). The CDR3 length is 15 residues. Trimming took 0 bases from V and 0 from J, leaving 7 bases between them. The sequenced sample consisted of PBMCs. The rearrangement joins TRBV5-5 to TRBJ1-3; D remains unclear. The receptor comes from a man aged 18-30 years in good health and CMV-seronegative. CDR3 amino acids: CASSLVSGSGNTIYF. The CDR3 DNA sequence: TGTGCCAGCAGCTTGGTTTCAGGCTCTGGAAACACCATATATTTT. Variable domain in full (rest from reference TRBV5-5 and TRBJ1-3): DAGVTQSPTHLIKTRGQQVTLRCSPISGHKSVSWYQQVLGQGPQFIFQYYEKEERGRGNFPDRFSARQFPNYSSELNVNALLLGDSALYLCASSLVSGSGNTIYFGEGSWLTVV.